This entry lists 9 T cell receptor beta chains sequenced from one sample in a study of metastatic and nonmetastatic thyroid tumors. No treatment had been given to any patient before thyroid surgery. TCRdb re-called clones from the PCR reads using MiXCR. The data show about 11,000 clones, less than 30% seen once. Source material: tumor tissue. All receptors derive from a female donor with papillary thyroid cancer or a benign thyroid nodule (not recorded which). Some clones in this sample may be carry-over from other donors' samples.

This clone has only a few counts. V usage is TRBV6-1 and J usage is TRBJ2-7; 11 positions match TRBD2. The trim removed 4 bases at V and 4 bases at J, leaving 9 bases unmatched. Germline CDR1 is MNHNS and CDR2 is SASEGT. CDR3 length equals 16 residues. CDR3 region: CASSAPASGRPYEQYF. The CDR3 DNA follows: TGTGCCAGCAGTGCCCCGGCTAGCGGGAGGCCTTACGAGCAGTACTTC.

There are many counts of this clone. J is TRBJ1-5 and V is TRBV6-1, with a weak D call TRBD1 (5 bases). Germline V gives CDR1 MNHNS, CDR2 SASEGT. Trimming pared 6 bases from V and 5 bases from J, leaving 14 bases between. This CDR3 region has 14 residues. CDR3 loop: CASRGRGRDQPQHF. Written as DNA, the CDR3 is TGTGCCAGCAGGGGGAGGGGAAGGGATCAGCCCCAGCATTTT.

The gene calls are TRBV20-1 and TRBJ2-7; 10 bases agree with TRBD2. J lost 4 bases, V lost 6 bases, and 9 bases had no gene match. Per germline, CDR1 DFQATT and CDR2 SNEGSKA (reference sequence). The CDR3 is 14 residues long. The chain's CDR3 is CSAKSGTSEYEQYF. The CDR3 DNA is TGCAGTGCCAAGTCCGGGACTAGCGAATACGAGCAGTACTTC.

The chain is built from TRBV5-1 and TRBJ2-7; 8 nucleotides align to TRBD1. CDR1 and CDR2 from the germline V gene are SGHRS and YFSETQ. The length of the CDR3 is 13 residues. Germline trimming cut 4 bases from V and 2 bases from J; bases unmatched to any gene: 2. The CDR3 protein is CASSAGQAYEQYF. The CDR3 DNA reads as TGCGCCAGCAGCGCGGGACAGGCCTACGAGCAGTACTTC.

This clone came up many times. V gene TRBV5-4 combines with J gene TRBJ2-1; 9 nucleotides line up with TRBD2. The junction had 5 bases not matched to a gene; V was cut back by 2 bases and J by 5 bases. CDR3 length equals 15 residues. Germline loops: CDR1 SGHNT, CDR2 YYREEE (reference sequence). The DNA of the CDR3 is TGTGCCAGCAGCTTAGTAGCGGGAGAAAACAATGAGCAGTTCTTC. Encoded protein: CASSLVAGENNEQFF.

The J gene is TRBJ2-7, the V gene TRBV10-3, with D possibly being TRBD2 (5 bases). Germline CDR1 is ENHRY and CDR2 is SYGVKD. This CDR3 has 14 amino acids. V was trimmed by 4 bases and J by 2 bases, leaving 12 bases between them. This CDR3 is CAISGTLATYEQYF. For the CDR3, the DNA is TGTGCCATCAGTGGCACCCTAGCAACCTACGAGCAGTACTTC.

This clone came up once. This chain connects TRBV2 to TRBJ2-1; D is perhaps TRBD1 or TRBD2 (7 bases each). Trimming took off 0 bases at V and 7 bases at J, with 19 bases between the two ends. CDR1 is SNHLY and CDR2 is FYNNEI in the germline V gene. CDR3 size: 17 residues. CDR3 DNA: TGTGCCAGCAGTGAAGCGCGGGGGCTTACAGGGGAGAATGAGCAGTTCTTC. Amino acids: CASSEARGLTGENEQFF.

The rearrangement links TRBV30 to TRBJ1-1; the D gene is possibly TRBD1 (6 bases). The CDR3 has 13 amino acids. Germline V lookup: CDR1 GTSNPN, CDR2 SVGIG (reference sequence). CDR3 loop: CALRDGGHTEAFF. The CDR3 DNA follows: TGTGCTCTAAGGGACGGGGGGCACACTGAAGCTTTCTTT.

This clone was counted a single time. The chain has TRBV11-1 and TRBJ2-2, with 14 bases lining up with TRBD2. This CDR3 is 16 amino acids long. The J segment lost 3 bases and the V segment lost 4 bases, leaving 1 base of the junction unmatched. Germline CDR1 and CDR2: SGHAT and FQDESV (reference sequence). CDR3 protein: CASSSGLAGDTGELFF. DNA of the CDR3: TGTGCCAGCAGCTCGGGACTAGCGGGGGACACCGGGGAGCTGTTTTTT.